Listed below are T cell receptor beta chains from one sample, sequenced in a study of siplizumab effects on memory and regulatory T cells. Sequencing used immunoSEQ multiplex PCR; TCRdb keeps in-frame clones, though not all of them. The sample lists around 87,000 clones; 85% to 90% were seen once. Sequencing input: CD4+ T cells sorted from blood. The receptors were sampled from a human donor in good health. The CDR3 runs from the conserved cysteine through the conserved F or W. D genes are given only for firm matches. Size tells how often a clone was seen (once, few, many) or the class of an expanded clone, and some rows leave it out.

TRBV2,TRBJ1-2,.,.,CASSPAVGRQLANYGYTF,TGTGCCAGCAGTCCCGCTGTTGGACGACAGCTCGCTAACTATGGCTACACCTTC
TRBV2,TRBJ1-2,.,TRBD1,CASSEGRGRLGYTF,TGTGCCAGCAGTGAAGGCAGGGGGCGGTTGGGCTACACCTTC
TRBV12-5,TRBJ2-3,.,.,CASKSSTDTQYF,TGTGCTAGCAAGTCCAGCACAGATACGCAGTATTTT
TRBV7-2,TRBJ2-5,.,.,CASSLGRDETQYF,TGTGCCAGCAGCTTAGGCAGGGATGAGACCCAGTACTTC
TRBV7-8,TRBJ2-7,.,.,CASSLSNYEQYF,TGTGCCAGCAGCTTATCAAACTACGAGCAGTACTTC
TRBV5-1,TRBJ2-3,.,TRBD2,CASSGSREADTQYF,TGCGCCAGCAGCGGAAGCCGGGAGGCAGATACGCAGTATTTT
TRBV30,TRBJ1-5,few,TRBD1,CAWSLTGANQPQHF,TGTGCCTGGAGCCTGACAGGGGCAAATCAGCCCCAGCATTTT
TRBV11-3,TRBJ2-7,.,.,CASSLTSTHEQYF,TGTGCCAGCAGCCTAACGTCGACCCACGAGCAGTACTTC
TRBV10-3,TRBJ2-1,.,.,CAISENGNNEQFF,TGTGCCATCAGTGAGAACGGAAACAATGAGCAGTTCTTC
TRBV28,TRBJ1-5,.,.,CASSFRGQTSNQPQHF,TGTGCCAGCAGTTTCCGGGGACAAACTAGCAATCAGCCCCAGCATTTT
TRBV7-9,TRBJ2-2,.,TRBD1,CASSSRQGASGELFF,TGTGCCAGCAGCTCCAGACAGGGGGCCAGCGGGGAGCTGTTTTTT
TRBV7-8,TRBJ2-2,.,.,CASSLGSYTGELFF,TGTGCCAGCAGCTTAGGATCTTACACCGGGGAGCTGTTTTTT
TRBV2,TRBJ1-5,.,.,CASTTGSHQPQHF,TGTGCCAGCACTACAGGTAGCCATCAGCCCCAGCATTTT
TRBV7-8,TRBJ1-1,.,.,CASSSEQVEVNTEAFF,TGTGCCAGCAGTTCAGAACAGGTCGAGGTGAACACTGAAGCTTTCTTT
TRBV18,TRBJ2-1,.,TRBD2,CASSLQREGSSEQFF,TGTGCCAGCTCACTCCAGCGGGAGGGTTCAAGTGAGCAGTTCTTC
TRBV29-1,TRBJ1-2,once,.,CSVVGSGILYGYTF,TGCAGCGTTGTAGGTTCCGGGATTCTCTATGGCTACACCTTC
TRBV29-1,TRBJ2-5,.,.,CSVGRDQETQYF,TGCAGCGTTGGGCGGGACCAAGAGACCCAGTACTTC
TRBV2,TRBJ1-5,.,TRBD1,CASSDAQGEDTQHF,TGTGCCAGCAGTGATGCGCAGGGGGAAGATACGCAGCATTTT
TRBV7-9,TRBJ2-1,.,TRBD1,CASRAGQGNEQFF,TGTGCCAGCAGGGCGGGACAGGGAAATGAGCAGTTCTTC
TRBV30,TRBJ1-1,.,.,CAWERGRYTEAFF,TGTGCCTGGGAAAGGGGAAGGTACACTGAAGCTTTCTTT
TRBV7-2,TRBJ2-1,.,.,CASRGMHNEQFF,TGTGCTAGTCGGGGGATGCACAATGAGCAGTTCTTC
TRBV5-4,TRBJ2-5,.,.,CASSLQGRGLETQYF,TGTGCCAGCAGCTTGCAGGGAAGGGGACTAGAGACCCAGTACTTC
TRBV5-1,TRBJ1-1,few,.,CASSLDAGSRTEAFF,TGCGCCAGCAGCTTGGATGCAGGGTCGAGGACTGAAGCTTTCTTT
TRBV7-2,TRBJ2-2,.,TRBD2,CASSSIPRLAGGELFF,TGTGCCAGCAGCTCTATTCCCCGACTAGCCGGGGGGGAGCTGTTTTTT
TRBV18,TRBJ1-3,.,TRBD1,CASSPRQGKAGNTIYF,TGTGCCAGCTCACCAAGACAGGGAAAGGCTGGAAACACCATATATTTT
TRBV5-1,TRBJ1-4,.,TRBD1,CASSSGTGVNEKLFF,TGCGCCAGCAGCTCTGGGACAGGCGTTAATGAAAAACTGTTTTTT
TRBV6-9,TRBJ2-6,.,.,CASSNREPYDKVGF,TGTGCCAGCAGTAATCGTGAGCCTTACGACAAAGTCGGGTTC
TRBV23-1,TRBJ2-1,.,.,CASTKGSSYNEQFF,TGCGCCAGCACCAAAGGGAGCTCCTACAATGAGCAGTTCTTC
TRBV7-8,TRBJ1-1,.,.,CASSFRHGTTEAFF,TGTGCCAGCAGCTTTCGGCACGGGACCACTGAAGCTTTCTTT
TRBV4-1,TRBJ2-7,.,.,CASSQVRTKSFEQYF,TGCGCCAGCAGCCAAGTTCGGACTAAGTCGTTTGAGCAGTACTTC
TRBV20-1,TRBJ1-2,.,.,CSARAGITYTF,TGCAGTGCTAGAGCAGGCATCACCTACACCTTC
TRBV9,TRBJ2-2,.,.,CASSTRVGDTGELFF,TGTGCCAGCAGCACCCGAGTCGGGGACACCGGGGAGCTGTTTTTT
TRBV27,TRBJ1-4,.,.,CASSSGLTEKLFF,TGTGCCAGCAGTTCGGGACTGACGGAAAAACTGTTTTTT
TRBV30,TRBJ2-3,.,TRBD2,CAWSVLGRASGTDTQYF,TGTGCCTGGAGTGTACTAGGGAGGGCCTCAGGTACAGATACGCAGTATTTT
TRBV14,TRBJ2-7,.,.,CASSLHRDPSQGEQYF,TGTGCCAGCAGCCTGCACCGGGACCCCAGCCAAGGCGAGCAGTACTTC
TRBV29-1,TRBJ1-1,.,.,CSVTGNPMNTEAFF,TGCAGCGTAACAGGGAACCCTATGAACACTGAAGCTTTCTTT
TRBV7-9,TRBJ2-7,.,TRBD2,CASSLGGREYSGSVEQYF,TGTGCCAGCAGCCTGGGGGGAAGGGAATATAGCGGGAGTGTCGAGCAGTACTTC
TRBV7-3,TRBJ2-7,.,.,CASSQQGSGEQYF,TGTGCCAGCAGTCAACAGGGATCCGGCGAGCAGTACTTC
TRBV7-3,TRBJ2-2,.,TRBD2,CASSYGLAGELFF,TGTGCCAGCAGTTACGGACTAGCCGGGGAGCTGTTTTTT
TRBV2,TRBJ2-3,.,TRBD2,CASLNKPGLAGGGTDTQYF,TGTGCCAGCCTCAACAAACCGGGACTAGCGGGAGGGGGCACAGATACGCAGTATTTT
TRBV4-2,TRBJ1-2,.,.,CASSQAGDYGYTF,TGTGCCAGCAGCCAAGCAGGGGACTATGGCTACACCTTC
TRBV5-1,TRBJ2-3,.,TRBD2,CASSPLAGGDTQYF,TGCGCCAGCAGCCCCCTGGCGGGGGGAGATACGCAGTATTTT
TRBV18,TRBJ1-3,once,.,CASSPGRSSGNTIYF,TGTGCCAGCTCGCCGGGACGGAGCTCTGGAAACACCATATATTTT
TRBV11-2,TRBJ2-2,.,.,CASSTPRGPGELFF,TGTGCCAGCAGCACACCTCGAGGGCCCGGGGAGCTGTTTTTT
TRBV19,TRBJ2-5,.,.,CASSRNKYQETQYF,TGTGCCAGTAGTAGAAACAAGTACCAAGAGACCCAGTACTTC
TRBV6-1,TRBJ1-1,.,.,CASSERTGNTEAFF,TGTGCCAGCAGTGAACGGACGGGGAACACTGAAGCTTTCTTT
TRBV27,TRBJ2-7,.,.,CASSRNTGYEQYF,TGTGCCAGCAGCCGCAACACGGGGTACGAGCAGTACTTC
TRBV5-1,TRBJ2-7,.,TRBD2,CASSIGSGRDYEQYF,TGCGCCAGCAGTATAGGGAGCGGGAGGGACTACGAGCAGTACTTC
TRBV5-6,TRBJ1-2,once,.,CASSLLAGTTSYGYTF,TGTGCCAGCAGCTTGTTGGCAGGAACCACATCCTATGGCTACACCTTC
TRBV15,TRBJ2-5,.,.,CATRRGGRQTQYF,TGTGCCACCAGACGGGGTGGGCGGCAGACCCAGTACTTC
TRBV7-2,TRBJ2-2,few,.,CASSTANTGELFF,TGTGCCAGCAGCACCGCGAACACCGGGGAGCTGTTTTTT
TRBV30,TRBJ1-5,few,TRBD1,CAWRRTGASNQPQHF,TGTGCCTGGAGAAGGACAGGGGCCAGCAATCAGCCCCAGCATTTT
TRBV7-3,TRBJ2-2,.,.,CASSLLGYTGELFF,TGTGCCAGCAGCTTACTGGGTTACACCGGGGAGCTGTTTTTT
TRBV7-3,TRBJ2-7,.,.,CASSLYGGGYEQYF,TGTGCCAGCAGCTTATACGGGGGCGGGTACGAGCAGTACTTC
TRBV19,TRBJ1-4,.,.,CASSTSATNEKLFF,TGTGCCAGTAGTACCAGCGCAACTAATGAAAAACTGTTTTTT
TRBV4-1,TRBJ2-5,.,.,CASSQDLDRKETQYF,TGCGCCAGCAGCCAAGATCTCGACAGAAAAGAGACCCAGTACTTC
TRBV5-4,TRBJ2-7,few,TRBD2,CASSLELAGSYEQYF,TGTGCCAGCAGCTTGGAACTAGCGGGCTCCTACGAGCAGTACTTC
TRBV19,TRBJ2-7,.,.,CASSPDSGGREQYF,TGTGCCAGTAGTCCGGACTCAGGCGGTAGGGAGCAGTACTTC
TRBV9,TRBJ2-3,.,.,CASSPLGDTQYF,TGTGCCAGCAGCCCCTTGGGAGATACGCAGTATTTT